This T cell receptor (beta chain) was captured in a study of T cell repertoires in cytomegalovirus infection. This clonotype was counted between two and nine times. TCRdb called the reads again in MiXCR, with one record for every CDR3 protein. The top ten hold roughly 14% of the sample, which has fewer than 300,000 distinct CDR3 sequences, about 26% seen once. V lost 2 bases to trimming and J lost 7 bases, with 15 bases between them. The CDR3 sequence is 15 residues long. CDR1 and CDR2 (germline): WSHSY, SAAADI. Specimen: PBMCs. This TCR was recovered from a human donor in good health (CMV status not recorded). Some clones in this sample may be carry-over from other donors' samples. The J gene is TRBJ2-1, the V gene TRBV10-2; D is undetermined. CDR3 in DNA: TGCGCCAGCAGTGAGGGGCAGTCCGACACGAATGAGCAGTTCTTC. Translating gives CASSEGQSDTNEQFF.